Listed below are T cell receptor beta chains from one sample, sequenced in a study of T cells in Graves' hyperthyroidism and ophthalmopathy. One entry per CDR3 protein results from TCRdb running MiXCR on the multiplex PCR reads. The table includes approximately 600,000 distinct CDR3 sequences, around 13% detected once. What was sequenced was blood. Receptors were obtained from a woman between 25 and 40 years old with Graves' hyperthyroidism that later progressed to Graves' ophthalmopathy. CDR3s include the opening cysteine and the closing phenylalanine or tryptophan. Each record gives: J gene, clone size, D gene, V gene, CDR3 protein, CDR3 DNA. D genes are given only for firm matches. Where a row states a size, it is once, few, many or the class of an expanded clone; other rows omit it.

j_call: TRBJ1-6
clone_size: many
d_call: TRBD1
v_call: TRBV30
cdr3_aa: CAWSLTGTGGVNSPLHF
cdr3_nt: TGTGCCTGGAGTTTAACCGGGACAGGAGGGGTTAATTCACCCCTCCACTTT

j_call: TRBJ2-2
clone_size: many
d_call: TRBD2
v_call: TRBV6-1
cdr3_aa: CASSTSGSNTGELFF
cdr3_nt: TGTGCCAGCAGTACTAGCGGGAGTAACACCGGGGAGCTGTTTTTT

j_call: TRBJ2-2
clone_size: many
d_call: .
v_call: TRBV2
cdr3_aa: CAASSPSAGGELFF
cdr3_nt: TGTGCCGCCAGCAGTCCTAGCGCCGGCGGGGAGCTGTTTTTT

j_call: TRBJ1-5
clone_size: many
d_call: .
v_call: TRBV7-9
cdr3_aa: CASNVGGRDSNQPQHF
cdr3_nt: TGTGCCAGCAACGTCGGGGGGAGGGATAGCAATCAGCCCCAGCATTTT

j_call: TRBJ1-2
clone_size: many
d_call: TRBD1
v_call: TRBV28
cdr3_aa: CASSATDRSPNYGYTF
cdr3_nt: TGTGCCAGCAGTGCCACGGACAGGTCTCCTAACTATGGCTACACCTTC

j_call: TRBJ1-4
clone_size: .
d_call: .
v_call: TRBV30
cdr3_aa: CAWSTLTGTREKLFF
cdr3_nt: TGTGCCTGGAGTACTCTCACCGGGACAAGGGAAAAACTGTTTTTT

j_call: TRBJ1-5
clone_size: many
d_call: .
v_call: TRBV6-2/TRBV6-3
cdr3_aa: CASSYSQGPYYLSNQPQHF
cdr3_nt: TGTGCCAGCAGTTATTCACAAGGACCTTACTACCTTAGCAATCAGCCCCAGCATTTT

j_call: TRBJ1-1
clone_size: .
d_call: .
v_call: TRBV12-3/TRBV12-4
cdr3_aa: CASSLLFRGLSTEAFF
cdr3_nt: TGCGCCAGCAGTTTACTTTTTCGGGGTCTGAGCACTGAAGCTTTCTTT

j_call: TRBJ1-1
clone_size: .
d_call: .
v_call: TRBV6-4
cdr3_aa: CASSPGGSGITEAFF
cdr3_nt: TGTGCCAGCAGTCCCGGGGGAAGCGGGATCACTGAAGCTTTCTTT

j_call: TRBJ2-1
clone_size: few
d_call: TRBD2
v_call: TRBV20-1
cdr3_aa: CSAGTSGRNEQFF
cdr3_nt: TGCAGTGCCGGGACTAGCGGGAGGAATGAGCAGTTCTTC

j_call: TRBJ1-2
clone_size: .
d_call: TRBD1
v_call: TRBV7-3
cdr3_aa: CASSPMTGDYGYTF
cdr3_nt: TGTGCCAGCAGCCCTATGACAGGGGACTATGGCTACACCTTC

j_call: TRBJ2-1
clone_size: many
d_call: .
v_call: TRBV11-3
cdr3_aa: CASSPSRGSSYNEQFF
cdr3_nt: TGTGCCAGCAGCCCCAGCCGGGGTAGCTCCTACAATGAGCAGTTCTTC

j_call: TRBJ2-7
clone_size: .
d_call: TRBD1
v_call: TRBV27
cdr3_aa: CASSTLRDSYEQYF
cdr3_nt: TGTGCCAGCAGTACCCTACGGGACAGCTACGAGCAGTACTTC

j_call: TRBJ1-2
clone_size: many
d_call: TRBD1
v_call: TRBV20-1
cdr3_aa: CSAKGTGKDGYTF
cdr3_nt: TGCAGTGCTAAGGGGACAGGGAAGGATGGCTACACCTTC

j_call: TRBJ2-2
clone_size: few
d_call: TRBD2
v_call: TRBV20-1
cdr3_aa: CSALSGRIYTGELFF
cdr3_nt: TGCAGTGCTCTTAGCGGGCGGATATACACCGGGGAGCTGTTTTTT

j_call: TRBJ1-4
clone_size: many
d_call: .
v_call: TRBV5-1
cdr3_aa: CASSRGTLATNEKLFF
cdr3_nt: TGCGCCAGCAGCAGGGGTACGCTTGCAACTAATGAAAAACTGTTTTTT

j_call: TRBJ2-7
clone_size: .
d_call: TRBD1
v_call: TRBV9
cdr3_aa: CASSVGGQPVEQYF
cdr3_nt: TGTGCCAGCAGCGTAGGGGGACAGCCGGTCGAGCAGTACTTC

j_call: TRBJ1-1
clone_size: many
d_call: .
v_call: TRBV5-8
cdr3_aa: CASSWGGPDTEAFF
cdr3_nt: TGTGCCAGCAGCTGGGGAGGGCCTGACACTGAAGCTTTCTTT

j_call: TRBJ2-5
clone_size: .
d_call: .
v_call: TRBV20-1
cdr3_aa: CSARAAQETQYF
cdr3_nt: TGCAGTGCTAGGGCAGCCCAAGAGACCCAGTACTTC

j_call: TRBJ2-1
clone_size: many
d_call: TRBD2
v_call: TRBV11-2
cdr3_aa: CASSLGLAGGPWSYNEQFF
cdr3_nt: TGTGCCAGCAGCTTGGGACTAGCGGGAGGGCCATGGTCCTACAATGAGCAGTTCTTC

j_call: TRBJ2-2
clone_size: .
d_call: .
v_call: TRBV10-3
cdr3_aa: CAISQQGVSRTGELFF
cdr3_nt: TGTGCCATCAGTCAACAGGGCGTTAGTAGAACCGGGGAGCTGTTTTTT

j_call: TRBJ2-5
clone_size: many
d_call: TRBD2
v_call: TRBV11-2
cdr3_aa: CASSLGELAGVRETQYF
cdr3_nt: TGTGCCAGCAGCTTAGGGGAGCTAGCGGGAGTTCGGGAGACCCAGTACTTC

j_call: TRBJ1-1
clone_size: many
d_call: .
v_call: TRBV7-9
cdr3_aa: CASSFGGGLNTEAFF
cdr3_nt: TGTGCCAGCAGCTTCGGGGGGGGCTTGAACACTGAAGCTTTCTTT

j_call: TRBJ1-2
clone_size: few
d_call: .
v_call: TRBV3-1
cdr3_aa: CASSPQGATLSF
cdr3_nt: TGTGCCAGCAGCCCCCAAGGGGCAACATTATCCTTC

j_call: TRBJ2-2
clone_size: many
d_call: TRBD2
v_call: TRBV24-1
cdr3_aa: CATSDLGAGGMNTGELFF
cdr3_nt: TGTGCCACCAGTGATCTGGGAGCGGGAGGGATGAACACCGGGGAGCTGTTTTTT

j_call: TRBJ1-5
clone_size: many
d_call: .
v_call: TRBV3-1
cdr3_aa: CASSQEQGGNNQPQHF
cdr3_nt: TGTGCCAGCAGCCAAGAACAGGGAGGAAACAATCAGCCCCAGCATTTT

j_call: TRBJ2-7
clone_size: many
d_call: .
v_call: TRBV12-3/TRBV12-4
cdr3_aa: CASSPTFGTGGLLSYEQYF
cdr3_nt: TGTGCCAGCAGTCCGACCTTCGGGACTGGCGGACTCCTTTCCTACGAGCAGTACTTC

j_call: TRBJ2-5
clone_size: many
d_call: TRBD2
v_call: TRBV11-1
cdr3_aa: CASSWTSGREETQYF
cdr3_nt: TGTGCCAGCAGCTGGACTAGCGGGAGGGAAGAGACCCAGTACTTC

j_call: TRBJ1-1
clone_size: .
d_call: .
v_call: TRBV13
cdr3_aa: CASSLQGYLTEAFF
cdr3_nt: TGTGCCAGCAGCTTACAGGGGTACCTCACTGAAGCTTTCTTT

j_call: TRBJ1-6
clone_size: many
d_call: .
v_call: TRBV6-2/TRBV6-3
cdr3_aa: CASSSVGGGTGSPLHF
cdr3_nt: TGTGCCAGCAGCTCCGTCGGTGGCGGGACCGGTTCACCCCTCCACTTT

j_call: TRBJ2-7
clone_size: .
d_call: TRBD2
v_call: TRBV3-1
cdr3_aa: CASSQEWRGGLSSEQYF
cdr3_nt: TGTGCCAGCAGCCAAGAGTGGCGGGGAGGGTTGTCCAGCGAGCAGTACTTC

j_call: TRBJ2-7
clone_size: .
d_call: TRBD1
v_call: TRBV30
cdr3_aa: CAWKLIRQGKDEQYF
cdr3_nt: TGTGCCTGGAAGTTAATCAGACAGGGGAAGGACGAGCAGTACTTC

j_call: TRBJ2-1
clone_size: many
d_call: TRBD1
v_call: TRBV6-1
cdr3_aa: CASSDTTGVKQFF
cdr3_nt: TGTGCCAGCAGTGACACCACAGGGGTGAAGCAGTTCTTC

j_call: TRBJ2-5
clone_size: .
d_call: .
v_call: TRBV3-1
cdr3_aa: CASSHSLQETQYF
cdr3_nt: TGTGCCAGCAGCCACTCCTTACAAGAGACCCAGTACTTC

j_call: TRBJ1-5
clone_size: .
d_call: TRBD1
v_call: TRBV6-5
cdr3_aa: CASSYSEGQGASDSNQPQHF
cdr3_nt: TGTGCCAGCAGTTACTCGGAGGGACAGGGGGCATCAGATAGCAATCAGCCCCAGCATTTT

j_call: TRBJ2-5
clone_size: .
d_call: .
v_call: TRBV12-3/TRBV12-4
cdr3_aa: CASTLGLQETQYF
cdr3_nt: TGTGCCAGCACCTTGGGACTTCAAGAGACCCAGTACTTC

j_call: TRBJ1-4
clone_size: .
d_call: TRBD1
v_call: TRBV20-1
cdr3_aa: CSASRTGQISNEKLFF
cdr3_nt: TGCAGTGCTTCTCGGACAGGCCAAATATCTAATGAAAAACTGTTTTTT

j_call: TRBJ1-1
clone_size: many
d_call: .
v_call: TRBV11-2
cdr3_aa: CASSVDQILGTEAFF
cdr3_nt: TGTGCCAGCAGCGTCGATCAGATCCTCGGGACTGAAGCTTTCTTT

j_call: TRBJ2-1
clone_size: few
d_call: .
v_call: TRBV24-1
cdr3_aa: CATSDSSSGEQFF
cdr3_nt: TGTGCCACCAGTGATTCTAGCTCGGGTGAGCAGTTCTTC

j_call: TRBJ1-4
clone_size: many
d_call: TRBD1
v_call: TRBV28
cdr3_aa: CASSAGQGWEKLFF
cdr3_nt: TGTGCCAGCAGTGCGGGACAGGGGTGGGAAAAACTGTTTTTT

j_call: TRBJ1-2
clone_size: once
d_call: .
v_call: TRBV20-1
cdr3_aa: CSAGYRTDGYTF
cdr3_nt: TGCAGTGCTGGCTACAGGACGGACGGCTACACCTTC

j_call: TRBJ2-3
clone_size: many
d_call: TRBD2
v_call: TRBV6-2/TRBV6-3
cdr3_aa: CASSYGLALSGDTQYF
cdr3_nt: TGTGCCAGCAGTTACGGACTAGCCCTATCTGGGGATACGCAGTATTTT